This T cell receptor (beta chain) is from a study of cytomegalovirus exposure and HLA in healthy donors. Per the germline V gene, CDR1 is SGHTA and CDR2 is FQGTGA. With 5 bases removed from V and 2 bases from J, the gap between germline ends came to 9 bases. This CDR3 contains 13 residues. Researchers ran the PCR with 60 Vbeta and 13 Jbeta primers. Some clones are missing from TCRdb's copy, which holds only in-frame ones; the method was immunoSEQ multiplex PCR. The sample yields almost 200,000 clones, more than 75% seen once. This TCR came from a male donor in good health and CMV-seropositive. V and J are TRBV7-3 and TRBJ1-2; TRBD1 might be the D (6 bases). What was sequenced was PBMCs. The CDR3 DNA reads as TGTGCCAGCAGCCCGGACAGAAACTATGGCTACACCTTC. Translation gives CASSPDRNYGYTF.